A single sample gave rise to the 19 T cell receptor beta chains below, sequenced in a study of blood T cell repertoires in COVID-19. Sequenced by immunoSEQ multiplex PCR; TCRdb stores in-frame clones only, minus some. The sample lists approximately 180,000 clones, about 85% occurring once. Source material: peripheral blood. These receptor sequences come from a woman over 75 with acute or convalescent COVID-19.

The J gene is TRBJ1-2, the V gene TRBV4-1; no firm D call. CDR3 length: 16 amino acids. Trimming cost V 0 bases and J 2 bases, with 13 bases left between them. Germline V gene lookup returns CDR1 MGHRA and CDR2 YSYEKL. CDR3 amino acids: CASSQDTAGYNYGYTF. CDR3 in DNA: TGCGCCAGCAGCCAAGATACGGCAGGCTACAACTATGGCTACACCTTC.

The J gene is TRBJ2-7, the V gene TRBV19; 10 bases map to TRBD1. The trim removed 6 bases at V and 2 bases at J, leaving 4 bases unmatched. There are 14 residues in the CDR3. Germline values: CDR1 LNHDA, CDR2 SQIVND (reference sequence). In DNA, the CDR3 is TGTGCCAGTAGGTCGACAGGGGGCACCTACGAGCAGTACTTC. This encodes CASRSTGGTYEQYF.

The chain is built from TRBV20-1 and TRBJ1-4, with a tentative D call TRBD1 (5 bases). The CDR3 covers 15 residues. Germline CDR1 is DFQATT and CDR2 is SNEGSKA (reference sequence). Trimming cost V 3 bases and J 2 bases, with 13 bases left between them. Here the CDR3 DNA reads TGCAGTGCTAGTTGGGGACTTAACACTAATGAAAAACTGTTTTTT. It encodes CSASWGLNTNEKLFF.

The J gene is TRBJ2-5, the V gene TRBV5-4; 7 positions agree with TRBD1. Germline CDR1 SGHNT, CDR2 YYREEE (reference sequence). This CDR3 has 14 amino acids. V dropped 4 bases and J dropped 2; count of bases not matched to a gene: 5. The CDR3 spells CASSVDRAQETQYF. The CDR3 bases are TGTGCCAGCAGCGTCGACAGGGCGCAAGAGACCCAGTACTTC.

V and J are TRBV10-1 and TRBJ1-1; a weak D match, TRBD1 (6 bases). The CDR3 runs to 15 residues. Germline V gives CDR1 WNHNN, CDR2 SYGVQD (reference sequence). Trimming removed 4 bases at V and 7 bases at J, with 19 bases between. The CDR3, as DNA: TGCGCCAGCAGTGCAGACAGGACAACCTCCTATGAAGCTTTCTTT. The encoded protein is CASSADRTTSYEAFF.

This clone showed up just once. The chain joins TRBV15 to TRBJ2-1, with TRBD2 identical over 7 bases. The CDR3 loop spans 12 amino acids. The V gene's germline CDR1 is LNHNV and CDR2 YYDKDF (reference sequence). V trimming: 9 bases; J trimming: 10 bases; junction bases outside the gene matches: 9. The CDR3 spells CATWASGGEQFF. The CDR3 coding sequence is TGTGCCACGTGGGCCTCCGGGGGGGAGCAGTTCTTC. The variable domain in full, with the rest retrieved from reference TRBV15 and TRBJ2-1, is DAMVIQNPRYQVTQFGKPVTLSCSQTLNHNVMYWYQQKSSQAPKLLFHYYDKDFNNEADTPDNFQSRRPNTSFCFLDIRSPGLGDTAMYLCATWASGGEQFFGPGTRLTVL.

The chain employs TRBV2 and TRBJ2-1, with TRBD2 matching over 9 bases. The CDR3 is 15 amino acids. The J segment lost 4 bases and the V segment lost 2 bases, leaving 3 bases of the junction unmatched. Germline V gives CDR1 SNHLY, CDR2 FYNNEI. DNA of the CDR3: TGTGCCAGCAGTGAACGACTAGCGGAATACAATGAGCAGTTCTTC. Translating it yields CASSERLAEYNEQFF. The full variable domain, its missing parts supplied by reference TRBV2 and TRBJ2-1, is EPEVTQTPSHQVTQMGQEVILRCVPISNHLYFYWYRQILGQKVEFLVSFYNNEISEKSEIFDDQFSVERPDGSNFTLKIRSTKLEDSAMYFCASSERLAEYNEQFFGPGTRLTVL.

The chain couples TRBV27 to TRBJ1-2; 10 nucleotides agree with TRBD1. The CDR3 is 15 residues long. V gave up 5 bases and J gave up 8 bases; unmatched junction bases: 11. Germline loops: CDR1 MNHEY, CDR2 SMNVEV (reference sequence). The CDR3 DNA is TGTGCCAGCAGTATGTTGGACAGGGGGTATCCAGGCTACACCTTC. It specifies CASSMLDRGYPGYTF.

This chain uses TRBV5-4 with TRBJ1-2, with 9 bases aligning to TRBD1. V shed 0 bases and J 10 bases; nucleotides not matched to a gene: 7. The CDR3 runs 14 residues. CDR1 and CDR2 (germline): SGHNT, YYREEE (reference sequence). CDR3 amino acids: CASSLGQGDRVYTF. CDR3 sequence (DNA): TGTGCCAGCAGCTTGGGACAGGGGGACCGAGTCTACACCTTC. Using reference TRBV5-4 and TRBJ1-2 for the parts outside the CDR3, the full variable domain is ETGVTQSPTHLIKTRGQQVTLRCSSQSGHNTVSWYQQALGQGPQFIFQYYREEENGRGNFPPRFSGLQFPNYSSELNVNALELDDSALYLCASSLGQGDRVYTFGSGTRLTVV.

This clone was observed a single time. The gene calls are TRBV7-2 and TRBJ2-7; 8 bases line up with TRBD2. Trimming took 5 bases from V and 3 from J; bases not matched to a gene: 6. CDR3 length: 14 residues. Germline CDR1 is SGHTA and CDR2 is FQGNSA. Written as DNA, the CDR3 is TGTGCCAGCAGCCCCTCCGGGACTAGCTACGAGCAGTACTTC. As protein: CASSPSGTSYEQYF.

The chain carries TRBV11-3 and TRBJ2-3; tentative D call: TRBD1 (6 bases). Trimming left V 3 bases short and J 0 bases short, with 13 bases between. Germline V lookup: CDR1 SGHNT, CDR2 YENEEA. The CDR3 is made up of 16 amino acids. CDR3 sequence (DNA): TGTGCCAGCAGCTTCGCTTCACAGGGAAGCACAGATACGCAGTATTTT. This gives the protein CASSFASQGSTDTQYF.

The chain links TRBV7-9 to TRBJ1-4; weak D call: TRBD1 (5 bases). Trimming stripped 5 bases from V and 8 bases from J, with 12 bases between. This CDR3 comprises 13 residues. CDR1 is SEHNR, CDR2 FQNEAQ, per germline (reference sequence). The DNA for the CDR3 is TGTGCCAGCAGCCTCCTGCAGGGAGAAAAACTGTTTTTT. Protein: CASSLLQGEKLFF.

This sequence joins TRBV3-1 (or the pseudogene TRBV3-2) and TRBJ2-3; 16 bases line up with TRBD2. This CDR3 has 17 amino acids. The trim removed 3 bases at V and 7 bases at J, leaving 7 bases unmatched. Germline assignment: CDR1 LGHDT and CDR2 YNNKEL (reference sequence). The CDR3 spells CASSHQGLAGGMNTQYF. The CDR3 DNA follows: TGTGCCAGCAGCCACCAGGGACTAGCGGGGGGGATGAATACGCAGTATTTT.

V gene TRBV4-2 combines with J gene TRBJ2-5; a possible D gene is TRBD2 (6 bases). V lost 3 bases and J lost 4, with 24 bases in between. Per the germline V gene, CDR1 is LGHNA and CDR2 is YNFKEQ. The CDR3 has 18 residues. CDR3 sequence (DNA): TGTGCCAGCAGCCAGGTCGGCGCCGGGAGAGGTGTAGGAGAGACCCAGTACTTC. Protein: CASSQVGAGRGVGETQYF.

This clone occurred once. V is TRBV15 and J is TRBJ2-3; 9 bases fit TRBD2. This CDR3 comprises 16 residues. The ends lost 4 bases at V and 2 bases at J; junction bases unmatched: 7. Germline CDR1 is LNHNV and CDR2 is YYDKDF (reference sequence). The CDR3: CATSTRLAANTDTQYF. The CDR3 DNA reads TGTGCCACCAGCACCCGACTAGCGGCTAACACAGATACGCAGTATTTT. The full variable domain, with the rest looked up from reference TRBV15 and TRBJ2-3, is DAMVIQNPRYQVTQFGKPVTLSCSQTLNHNVMYWYQQKSSQAPKLLFHYYDKDFNNEADTPDNFQSRRPNTSFCFLDIRSPGLGDTAMYLCATSTRLAANTDTQYFGPGTRLTVL.

The rearrangement uses TRBV5-4 and TRBJ1-2; 10 bases are a match to TRBD1. In germline, CDR1 is SGHNT, CDR2 YYREEE (reference sequence). The CDR3 runs to 15 residues. The V and J ends lost 3 bases and 4 bases, in that order; junction bases with no gene match: 6. The CDR3 coding sequence is TGTGCCAGCAGCTCGAGACAGGGGGCGAGCTATGGCTACACCTTC. Translated: CASSSRQGASYGYTF.

The V gene is TRBV6-2 or TRBV6-3, the J gene TRBJ1-5; D not certain. This CDR3 has 13 residues. Germline CDR1 MNHEY, CDR2 SVGEGT. V was clipped by 3 bases and J by 8 bases, with 11 bases between them. Here the CDR3 reads CASSYLELEPQHF. The CDR3 region has the DNA TGTGCCAGCAGTTATTTGGAGTTGGAGCCCCAGCATTTT.

The rearrangement joins TRBV5-1 to TRBJ2-1; 7 nucleotides match TRBD2. The trim removed 5 bases at V and 2 bases at J, leaving 4 bases unmatched. CDR3 length: 14 residues. The germline V gene encodes CDR1 SGHRS and CDR2 YFSETQ. This CDR3 reads CASSQREAYNEQFF. The CDR3, as DNA: TGCGCCAGCAGTCAGCGGGAAGCCTACAATGAGCAGTTCTTC.

This sequence joins TRBV11-2 and TRBJ1-5; D uncertain. Trimming left V 5 bases short and J 5 bases short, with 16 bases between. The CDR3 covers 15 residues. The germline CDR1 and CDR2 sequences are SGHAT and FQNNGV. CDR3 residues: CASSRNGGEDQPQHF. Here the CDR3 DNA reads TGTGCCAGCAGCCGTAATGGCGGGGAGGATCAGCCCCAGCATTTT. The variable domain in full, with the rest retrieved from reference TRBV11-2 and TRBJ1-5, is EAGVAQSPRYKIIEKRQSVAFWCNPISGHATLYWYQQILGQGPKLLIQFQNNGVVDDSQLPKDRFSAERLKGVDSTLKIQPAKLEDSAVYLCASSRNGGEDQPQHFGDGTRLSIL.